These 6 T cell receptor beta chains share one sample of origin, sequenced in a study of regulatory T cells. Amplification used 52 TRBV primers and 13 TRBJ primers. TCRdb keeps only in-frame clones here, not all; method: immunoSEQ multiplex PCR. This sample carries around 10,000 clones, about 87% of them seen once, and the ten largest clones take roughly a tenth. What was sequenced was CD8+ T cells sorted from blood. Receptors originate from a person under 35 with CD3G deficiency.

The genes are TRBV27 and TRBJ2-7, with D perhaps TRBD2 (6 bases). Trimming took off 0 bases at V and 7 bases at J, with 10 bases between the two ends. The CDR3 has 13 residues. The germline gives CDR1 MNHEY, CDR2 SMNVEV (reference sequence). The CDR3 is CASSLSSGREQYF. The CDR3 DNA is TGTGCCAGCAGTTTATCGTCGGGGAGGGAGCAGTACTTC.

The chain recombines TRBV10-3 with TRBJ1-1; 8 bases line up with TRBD1. Germline CDR1 reads ENHRY; CDR2 reads SYGVKD. This CDR3 is 14 amino acids long. Trimming at V came to 4 bases and at J to 4 bases, leaving 5 bases not matched to a gene. DNA for the CDR3: TGTGCCATCAGTGCAGGGGGCTCGGGCACTGAAGCTTTCTTT. As protein: CAISAGGSGTEAFF.

V usage is TRBV7-9 and J usage is TRBJ2-3, with a weak D call TRBD2 (5 bases). This CDR3 comprises 14 residues. V was shortened by 5 bases and J by 3 bases, with 12 bases between the two germline ends. Per the germline V gene, CDR1 is SEHNR and CDR2 is FQNEAQ (reference sequence). CDR3 protein: CASSPLSGTDTQYF. The CDR3 nucleotides read TGTGCCAGCAGCCCACTATCGGGGACAGATACGCAGTATTTT. The full variable domain, completed using reference TRBV7-9 and TRBJ2-3, is DTGVSQNPRHKITKRGQNVTFRCDPISEHNRLYWYRQTLGQGPEFLTYFQNEAQLEKSRLLSDRFSAERPKGSFSTLEIQRTEQGDSAMYLCASSPLSGTDTQYFGPGTRLTVL.

The rearrangement joins TRBV28 to TRBJ2-6; D is perhaps TRBD1 or TRBD2 (6 bases each). With 6 bases removed from V and 13 bases from J, the gap between germline ends came to 16 bases. Germline loops: CDR1 MDHEN, CDR2 SYDVKM. CDR3 length: 13 residues. Written as DNA, the CDR3 is TGTGCCAGCAGCCGAAGGGGGGTCTTTGTCCTGACTTTC. It encodes CASSRRGVFVLTF.

The chain uses TRBV7-9 and TRBJ1-1; D is ambiguous. Germline-derived CDR1 and CDR2 are SEHNR and FQNEAQ (reference sequence). V lost 4 bases to trimming and J lost 1 base, with 7 bases between them. This CDR3 comprises 13 residues. The CDR3 nucleotides read TGTGCCAGCAGCTCGGACCCGAACACTGAAGCTTTCTTT. As protein: CASSSDPNTEAFF.

This chain uses TRBV11-2 with TRBJ2-1; 9 nucleotides line up with TRBD2. The CDR3 runs to 15 residues. With 5 bases clipped from V and 8 bases from J, the junction kept 10 bases outside the gene matches. Germline V lookup: CDR1 SGHAT, CDR2 FQNNGV. CDR3 residues: CASSQTLAGNYEQFF. CDR3 in DNA: TGTGCCAGCAGCCAAACGCTAGCGGGAAATTATGAGCAGTTCTTC.